The 13 T cell receptor beta chains presented below share a single source sample, sequenced in a study of identical twins. MiXCR, run by TCRdb on the 5' RACE reads, gives a single entry per CDR3 protein. The sample carries 250,000 or so distinct CDR3 sequences, 12% recorded once. These data were also filed under a second study, of yellow fever vaccine responses in identical twins.

Material for sequencing was memory (CD45RO+) T cells sorted from blood. Receptors originate from a woman under 30 in good health.

This clonotype has ten or more counts. V is TRBV2 and J is TRBJ2-3; D uncertain. The CDR3 has 13 residues. The ends were cut back, 2 bases at V and 6 bases at J, with 9 bases in the middle. The germline CDR1 and CDR2 sequences are SNHLY and FYNNEI. The CDR3 protein is CASSELAADTQYF. DNA of the CDR3: TGTGCCAGCAGTGAACTCGCCGCGGATACGCAGTATTTT.

The chain combines TRBV5-5 with TRBJ2-7; D is possibly TRBD1 (6 bases). Trimming took 6 bases from V and 3 from J, leaving 19 bases between them. Germline V CDR1 and CDR2: SGHKS, YYEKEE (reference sequence). The CDR3 is 15 amino acids. Here the CDR3 DNA reads TGTGCCAGCACCAGTACCGGGGACAACATCTACGAGCAGTACTTC. This sequence encodes CASTSTGDNIYEQYF.

The V call is TRBV6-1, the J call TRBJ1-4; D is undetermined. Looked up from germline, CDR1 is MNHNS and CDR2 is SASEGT. The CDR3 consists of 13 residues. Trimming cost V 10 bases and J 2 bases, with 11 bases left between them. The CDR3 loop is CATKDRTNEKLFF. The CDR3 DNA sequence: TGTGCCACCAAGGACCGGACTAATGAAAAACTGTTTTTT.

This clonotype was counted a few times. The V call is TRBV10-3, the J call TRBJ2-1, with TRBD1 matching over 7 bases. There are 12 residues in the CDR3. Germline CDR1 and CDR2: ENHRY and SYGVKD. Unmatched junction bases numbered 5, after V lost 10 bases and J lost 5 bases. CDR3 amino acids: CATTQGNNEQFF. The CDR3 DNA sequence: TGTGCCACGACACAGGGGAACAATGAGCAGTTCTTC.

V is TRBV20-1 and J is TRBJ2-7; D gene uncertain. Germline CDR1 is DFQATT and CDR2 is SNEGSKA (reference sequence). The V and J ends lost 0 bases and 0 bases respectively, with 9 bases between them. The CDR3 loop spans 14 amino acids. The CDR3 bases are TGCAGTGCTAGAGATTGGGGATTCTCCTACGAGCAGTACTTC. This translates into CSARDWGFSYEQYF.

The chain links TRBV19 to TRBJ2-6; maybe TRBD2 (8 bases). CDR3 length: 15 residues. The germline V gene has CDR1 LNHDA and CDR2 SQIVND (reference sequence). V was shortened by 4 bases and J by 10 bases, with 17 bases between the two germline ends. The CDR3 DNA sequence: TGTGCCAGTAGTACGGGGGGGACAGTAACTAACGTCCTGACTTTC. Its translation: CASSTGGTVTNVLTF.

V is TRBV6-2 or TRBV6-3 and J is TRBJ2-3; the match to TRBD1 covers 7 bases. From germline, CDR1 is MNHEY and CDR2 SVGEGT. Trimming cost V 4 bases and J 6 bases; bases outside gene matches: 10. This CDR3 is built from 15 residues. CDR3 sequence reads: CASSSPTGTKDTQYF. The CDR3, as DNA: TGTGCCAGCAGTTCCCCGACAGGGACCAAGGATACGCAGTATTTT.

This clonotype was observed a few times. This rearrangement joins TRBV2 to TRBJ1-2; no reliable D call. V was shortened by 6 bases and J by 0 bases, with 11 bases between the two germline ends. The V gene's germline CDR1 is SNHLY and CDR2 FYNNEI. This CDR3 contains 14 residues. CDR3 coding DNA: TGTGCCAGCAGGGCCGGACGGACTAACTATGGCTACACCTTC. It is translated as CASRAGRTNYGYTF. The entire variable domain, with the rest obtained from reference TRBV2 and TRBJ1-2, is as follows: EPEVTQTPSHQVTQMGQEVILRCVPISNHLYFYWYRQILGQKVEFLVSFYNNEISEKSEIFDDQFSVERPDGSNFTLKIRSTKLEDSAMYFCASRAGRTNYGYTFGSGTRLTVV.

This clonotype was counted at least ten times. The chain is built from TRBV27 and TRBJ2-1, with 14 bases that match TRBD2. Germline V gives CDR1 MNHEY, CDR2 SMNVEV (reference sequence). This CDR3 has 16 amino acids. Trimming cost V 4 bases and J 4 bases; bases outside gene matches: 3. The CDR3 spells CASSSGLAGDYNEQFF. For the CDR3, the DNA is TGTGCCAGCAGTTCGGGACTAGCGGGAGATTACAATGAGCAGTTCTTC.

V and J are TRBV6-1 and TRBJ1-1; D remains ambiguous. The CDR3 runs 13 residues. The germline gives CDR1 MNHNS, CDR2 SASEGT. Trimming removed 5 bases at V and 1 base at J, with 8 bases between. CDR3 residues: CASSPPGNTEAFF. The CDR3, as DNA: TGTGCCAGCAGTCCCCCTGGGAACACTGAAGCTTTCTTT.

CDR3: CASSRQRDSPLHF. The CDR3 DNA reads TGTGCCAGCAGCCGCCAGAGGGATTCACCCCTCCACTTT. The rearrangement links TRBV3-1 to TRBJ1-6; D is unresolved. Trimming cost V 4 bases and J 8 bases, with 9 bases left between them. The CDR3 extends over 13 amino acids. Germline V gene lookup returns CDR1 LGHDT and CDR2 YNNKEL (reference sequence).

The chain has TRBV5-1 and TRBJ2-3; 10 nucleotides line up with TRBD2. V shed 3 bases, J shed 2 bases, and the junction held 6 bases outside the gene matches. This CDR3 region has 16 residues. The germline CDR1 and CDR2 sequences are SGHRS and YFSETQ. Written as DNA, the CDR3 is TGCGCCAGCAGCTCTGGACTAGCGGACTACACAGATACGCAGTATTTT. Translating gives CASSSGLADYTDTQYF.

This clonotype was counted at least ten times. The V call is TRBV12-3 or TRBV12-4, the J call TRBJ1-3; TRBD1 is a possible D gene (5 bases). CDR3 length equals 12 residues. Trimming left V 10 bases short and J 8 bases short, with 15 bases between. CDR3 loop: CATAGAADTIYF. In DNA, the CDR3 is TGTGCCACCGCCGGGGCTGCAGACACCATATATTTT.